The rows below give T cell receptor beta chains drawn from one sample of a study of blood T cell repertoires in COVID-19. Sequencing was performed with immunoSEQ multiplex PCR; in TCRdb, only in-frame clones are kept and a portion is missing. The sample carries about 140,000 clones, 65% to 85% recorded once. The sample consisted of peripheral blood. These TCRs come from a woman in her sixties or seventies with acute or convalescent COVID-19. The CDR3 runs from the conserved cysteine through the conserved F or W. The D gene is left open where the match is weak. The size field is filled for only some rows; it gives once, few, many or a size class.

CDR3nt | CDR3aa | d_gene | abundance | j_gene | v_gene
TGTGCCAGCAGTGGGACAGTCCTTTCCTCCTACGAGCAGTACTTC | CASSGTVLSSYEQYF | TRBD1 | . | TRBJ2-7 | TRBV3-1/TRBV3-2
TGTGCCAGCAGCTCGTATTACTCCTACGAGCAGTACTTC | CASSSYYSYEQYF | . | few | TRBJ2-7 | TRBV7-9
TGTGCCAGCAGCCAAGTTGCGGGAGGTCCCCCCTACGAGCAGTACTTC | CASSQVAGGPPYEQYF | TRBD2 | . | TRBJ2-7 | TRBV14
TGTGCCAGCAGTCAGGGGGCAAGCAATCAGCCCCAGCATTTT | CASSQGASNQPQHF | TRBD1 | . | TRBJ1-5 | TRBV2
TGTGCCAGCAGTTTTACAGGGGTAAGTCAGCCCCAGCATTTT | CASSFTGVSQPQHF | TRBD1 | . | TRBJ1-5 | TRBV2
TGTGCCAGCAGCCAAGTTGCGGGAGGACCCTACGAGCAGTACTTC | CASSQVAGGPYEQYF | TRBD2 | . | TRBJ2-7 | TRBV3-1/TRBV3-2
TGTGCCAGCAGTTACTCGACCAATACAGCCACCGGCTACACCTTC | CASSYSTNTATGYTF | . | . | TRBJ1-2 | TRBV6-5
TGTGCCAGCAGCGGCAGGACAGGGGACGAAAAACTGTTTTTT | CASSGRTGDEKLFF | TRBD1 | . | TRBJ1-4 | TRBV7-2
TGTGCCAGTAGTTTCGGGACAGGGAACACTGAAGCTTTCTTT | CASSFGTGNTEAFF | TRBD1 | . | TRBJ1-1 | TRBV19
TGTGCCAGCAGCCAAGCGGCAGGGGGGAACACTGAAGCTTTCTTT | CASSQAAGGNTEAFF | TRBD1 | . | TRBJ1-1 | TRBV3-1/TRBV3-2
TGTGCCGTGACAGGGGGCGAAAATGAAAAACTGTTTTTT | CAVTGGENEKLFF | TRBD1 | . | TRBJ1-4 | TRBV10-3
TGTGCCATACGAAAGGACAGGAACACTGAAGCTTTCTTT | CAIRKDRNTEAFF | . | . | TRBJ1-1 | TRBV10-3
TGTGCCAGCAGTTTCGGCGGGAGGAGGACAGATACGCAGTATTTT | CASSFGGRRTDTQYF | TRBD2 | . | TRBJ2-3 | TRBV28
TGTTCAACCCGGGACAACACAGATACGCAGTATTTT | CSTRDNTDTQYF | . | . | TRBJ2-3 | TRBV6-5
TGTGCCAGCAGCTTGGGTAGCGGGAGATGGTCCGGGGAGCTGTTTTTT | CASSLGSGRWSGELFF | TRBD2 | . | TRBJ2-2 | TRBV5-4
TGTGCCATCAGTCCTTCTAGCGGAGCCCCGAAAGATGAGCAGTTCTTC | CAISPSSGAPKDEQFF | TRBD2 | . | TRBJ2-1 | TRBV10-3
TGTGCCAGCAGCCCCGGTGCTTTGGGCGGGAGAGAGACCCAGTACTTC | CASSPGALGGRETQYF | TRBD2 | . | TRBJ2-5 | TRBV3-1/TRBV3-2
TGTGCCAGCAGTGTAGGGGTGGGAAATCAGCCCCAGCATTTT | CASSVGVGNQPQHF | . | . | TRBJ1-5 | TRBV2
TGTGCCAGCAGCTTGATGGGCAGGGGGCGAACTAATGAAAAACTGTTTTTT | CASSLMGRGRTNEKLFF | TRBD1 | . | TRBJ1-4 | TRBV5-6
TGTGCCAGCAGTGGGACTTTTAGCAATCAGCCCCAGCATTTT | CASSGTFSNQPQHF | . | . | TRBJ1-5 | TRBV2
TGCAGCGTTAGTACCGGGTCTCTGCCGGGGGAGCAGTACTTC | CSVSTGSLPGEQYF | . | . | TRBJ2-7 | TRBV29-1
TGTGCCAGCAGTTACGAGGGGACAGCAAACAATGAGCAGTTCTTC | CASSYEGTANNEQFF | TRBD1 | . | TRBJ2-1 | TRBV6-6
TGTGCCAGCAGCCCGGGAGGCGTGGCAGGGTCGGGGAACACCGGGGAGCTGTTTTTT | CASSPGGVAGSGNTGELFF | TRBD2 | . | TRBJ2-2 | TRBV7-9
TGTGCCAGCAGTTACTGGGGACAGGTTCTAGAGGCCCAGCATTTT | CASSYWGQVLEAQHF | TRBD1 | . | TRBJ1-5 | TRBV6-2/TRBV6-3
TGTGCCTGGAGTTTAGACACCGGGGAGCTGTTTTTT | CAWSLDTGELFF | . | . | TRBJ2-2 | TRBV30
TGCGCCAGCAGCCCCATCCTCACTAGCGGGAGGGCCCATAGGTTCTTC | CASSPILTSGRAHRFF | TRBD2 | . | TRBJ2-1 | TRBV5-1
TGTGCCAGCAGCCACAAAGCGGGAGGGCGCGATGAGCAGTTCTTC | CASSHKAGGRDEQFF | TRBD2 | . | TRBJ2-1 | TRBV7-2
TGCGCCAGCAGCCCCAGGGGAGCGGGAAGGGAAGAGACCCAGTACTTC | CASSPRGAGREETQYF | . | . | TRBJ2-5 | TRBV5-1
TGTGCCAGTAGTATTCACCCCGAGGGACAGCCCCAGCATTTT | CASSIHPEGQPQHF | . | . | TRBJ1-5 | TRBV19
TGTGCCAGCAGCTTAGCGCGGGAGCGCTACGAGCAGTACTTC | CASSLARERYEQYF | TRBD2 | . | TRBJ2-7 | TRBV7-2
TGTGCCAGCAGCTTAGGGCAGTTGGGCACAGATACGCAGTATTTT | CASSLGQLGTDTQYF | . | . | TRBJ2-3 | TRBV11-3
TGTGCCAGCAGCTCTAGCGGGAGCACAGATACGCAGTATTTT | CASSSSGSTDTQYF | TRBD2 | . | TRBJ2-3 | TRBV3-1/TRBV3-2
TGTGCCAGCAGCTTAGGACTTGGACTAGCGCACGAGCAGTACTTC | CASSLGLGLAHEQYF | TRBD2 | . | TRBJ2-7 | TRBV7-9
TGTGCCAGCAGTTTCTGGGAGACCTCCCACTATGGCTACACCTTC | CASSFWETSHYGYTF | . | . | TRBJ1-2 | TRBV28
TGTGCCACCCAAAGGACAGGGCGGTACACCGGGGAGCTGTTTTTT | CATQRTGRYTGELFF | TRBD1 | . | TRBJ2-2 | TRBV24-1
TGTGCCAGCAGTGCCCTTCTAGGGGTAGATACGCAGTATTTT | CASSALLGVDTQYF | . | . | TRBJ2-3 | TRBV2
TGTGCCTGGGGAGGGACTCCCCAGGAGCAGTTCTTC | CAWGGTPQEQFF | . | once | TRBJ2-1 | TRBV30
TGCGCCAGCAGCCCCCAGGAAAGTAGTGAAAAACTGTTTTTT | CASSPQESSEKLFF | . | . | TRBJ1-4 | TRBV4-3
TGTGCCAGCAGTGAGTCCTTAGCCCAGCCCCAGCATTTT | CASSESLAQPQHF | . | . | TRBJ1-5 | TRBV2
TGTGCCAGCAGCTTGGACGCAGGGGATCAGCCCCAGCATTTT | CASSLDAGDQPQHF | . | few | TRBJ1-5 | TRBV5-4
TGTGCCAGCAGCCGCGATTGGGGGGGGGCCGGCAATCAGCCCCAGCATTTT | CASSRDWGGAGNQPQHF | . | . | TRBJ1-5 | TRBV4-2
TGTGCCAGCAGCCGAACGGGAGCCCTTAATTCACCCCTCCACTTT | CASSRTGALNSPLHF | . | . | TRBJ1-6 | TRBV3-1/TRBV3-2
TGTGCCAGCAGTTCAAAAATCCGGGAGCCCCTCTACGAGCAGTACTTC | CASSSKIREPLYEQYF | . | . | TRBJ2-7 | TRBV28
TGTGCCATCGCGGCCTCCGCCAATGAGCAGTTCTTC | CAIAASANEQFF | . | few | TRBJ2-1 | TRBV10-3
TGTGCCACCTCTCCCGGGAATTACAATGAGCAGTTCTTC | CATSPGNYNEQFF | . | . | TRBJ2-1 | TRBV24-1
TGCGCCAGCAGTGCAACAGGGTTTAACACTGAAGCTTTCTTT | CASSATGFNTEAFF | . | . | TRBJ1-1 | TRBV10-2
TGCGCCAGCAGCAGAGAGGACAGGGGACAATCACCCCTCCACTTT | CASSREDRGQSPLHF | TRBD1 | . | TRBJ1-6 | TRBV5-1
TGTGCCAGCAGCGGGAGTCCGGGTTCTAGGGGGCGCGGGTTGAATTCACCCCTCCACTTT | CASSGSPGSRGRGLNSPLHF | TRBD1 | . | TRBJ1-6 | TRBV9
TGCGCCAGCAGCCACTCCGGGACTAGAGGAGATGAGCAGTTCTTC | CASSHSGTRGDEQFF | TRBD2 | . | TRBJ2-1 | TRBV4-1
TGCGCCAGCAGCCCCGGGACAGGGGAAACTGAAGCTTTCTTT | CASSPGTGETEAFF | TRBD1 | . | TRBJ1-1 | TRBV5-1
TGTGCCAGCAGTGCGAGGGATGATCTCACTGAAGCTTTCTTT | CASSARDDLTEAFF | . | few | TRBJ1-1 | TRBV2
TGTGCCAGTCGACCTCGCGCCGGAGGGACCTATAGCAATCAGCCCCAGCATTTT | CASRPRAGGTYSNQPQHF | . | . | TRBJ1-5 | TRBV19
TGTGCCAGCAGTTACGGGACAGTTTTTCAGCCCCAGCATTTT | CASSYGTVFQPQHF | TRBD1 | once | TRBJ1-5 | TRBV6-9
TGTGCCAGCACTATCCGGGACCGGCGGCTAGCGGGAGCGAACACCGGGGAGCTGTTTTTT | CASTIRDRRLAGANTGELFF | . | . | TRBJ2-2 | TRBV21-1
TGTGCCAGTAGTATAGCGGGAGAGAATGAGCAGTTCTTC | CASSIAGENEQFF | . | . | TRBJ2-1 | TRBV19
TGTGCCAGCAGTACCGGGACACACTTAGCCAAAAACATTCAGTACTTC | CASSTGTHLAKNIQYF | . | . | TRBJ2-4 | TRBV28
TGTGCCAGCAGTTTCTCGACAGGGGGCACTGAAGCTTTCTTT | CASSFSTGGTEAFF | TRBD1 | . | TRBJ1-1 | TRBV28
TGTGCCAGCAGTTTCTTTGGGCAGGGGCGACGCCAAGAGACCCAGTACTTC | CASSFFGQGRRQETQYF | . | . | TRBJ2-5 | TRBV28
TGTGCCAGCAGTTGGTCGGGAGTGGAGACCCAGTACTTC | CASSWSGVETQYF | . | . | TRBJ2-5 | TRBV12-3/TRBV12-4
TGTGCCAGCAGTTTTTACCGGGACTCCTACAATGAGCAGTTCTTC | CASSFYRDSYNEQFF | . | . | TRBJ2-1 | TRBV28